The entry that follows covers one T cell receptor beta chain sequence. Its target is not known. The data are from a study of vaccination effects on CD4 cells after COVID-19. ViraFEST expansion of antigen-specific CD4+ T cells with viral peptide pools preceded sequencing. Culture proceeded for more than 8 days, and CD4+ T cells were then isolated. Vaccine recipients, nucleocapsid antibody negative, had no prior SARS-CoV-2 infection. Germline V gene data show CDR1 as SNHLY and CDR2 as FYNNEI. V lost 4 bases to trimming and J lost 4 bases, with 10 bases between them. There are 13 residues in the CDR3. Clones were sequenced by immunoSEQ multiplex PCR, and TCRdb holds only the in-frame ones, with some missing. This table holds about 79,000 clones, around 70% found once.

This material consisted of CD4+ T cells from PBMCs cultured with HCoV-229E spike peptides, taken before COVID-19 vaccination. J is TRBJ1-1 and V is TRBV2; the D gene is possibly TRBD1 (6 bases). This receptor was identified in a human donor who received a COVID-19 vaccine. The CDR3 spells CASSGTVSTEAFF. The CDR3 nucleotides are TGTGCCAGCAGTGGGACAGTGAGCACTGAAGCTTTCTTT.